These T cell receptor beta chains were read from a single sample in a study of OX40 agonist ivuxolimab in advanced cancers. TCRdb's table, derived via immunoSEQ multiplex PCR, lists solely in-frame clones and lacks some. The table lists about 100,000 clones, about nine tenths of them singletons. This specimen consisted of CD4+ or CD8+ T cells sorted from blood, obtained in a trial of the OX40 agonist ivuxolimab. These receptors all stem from an adult with an advanced solid tumor such as melanoma, head and neck, liver or kidney cancer. Both conserved end residues are part of each CDR3. D genes are given only for firm matches. Where a row states a size, it is once, few, many or the class of an expanded clone; other rows omit it.

v_gene	abundance	j_gene	d_gene	CDR3aa	CDR3nt
TRBV5-1	NA	TRBJ2-5	NA	CASRGIRDGETQYF	TGCGCCAGCAGAGGGATCAGGGACGGGGAGACCCAGTACTTC
TRBV7-8	NA	TRBJ1-2	NA	CASSLVGPSDGYTF	TGTGCCAGCAGCTTAGTAGGCCCGTCCGACGGCTACACCTTC
TRBV5-6	NA	TRBJ2-2	TRBD1	CASSFDRATGELFF	TGTGCCAGCAGCTTTGACAGGGCGACCGGGGAGCTGTTTTTT
TRBV2	NA	TRBJ1-5	TRBD1	CANRQGDNQPQHF	TGTGCCAACCGACAGGGGGACAACCAGCCCCAGCATTTT
TRBV11-2	NA	TRBJ2-2	TRBD2	CASSRDWTSSSGELFF	TGTGCCAGCAGCCGTGACTGGACTAGCAGCAGCGGGGAGCTGTTTTTT
TRBV6-5	NA	TRBJ2-5	TRBD2	CASGQLAGENF	TGTGCCAGCGGTCAACTAGCGGGAGAGAACTTC
TRBV30	NA	TRBJ1-1	NA	CAWSASLGFRGNTEAFF	TGTGCCTGGAGTGCGAGCCTGGGGTTTAGGGGAAACACTGAAGCTTTCTTT
TRBV6-1	once	TRBJ1-5	NA	CASSDARVNQPQHF	TGTGCCAGCAGTGATGCCAGAGTGAATCAGCCCCAGCATTTT
TRBV9	NA	TRBJ2-1	NA	CASSVDRLYNEQFF	TGTGCCAGCAGCGTAGACCGACTATACAATGAGCAGTTCTTC
TRBV7-2	NA	TRBJ2-3	NA	CASSSLADTQYF	TGTGCCAGCAGCTCCCTCGCAGATACGCAGTATTTT
TRBV28	once	TRBJ1-4	NA	CASSPRPDSATNEKLFF	TGTGCCAGCAGTCCAAGGCCCGACAGTGCAACTAATGAAAAACTGTTTTTT
TRBV4-3	NA	TRBJ1-2	NA	CASSQSHAGLYYGYTF	TGCGCCAGCAGCCAATCCCACGCCGGCCTCTACTATGGCTACACCTTC
TRBV18	NA	TRBJ2-4	NA	CASSPPAGFPQDIQYF	TGTGCCAGCTCACCACCGGCGGGCTTCCCGCAGGACATTCAGTACTTC
TRBV29-1	NA	TRBJ2-5	NA	CSVEADRQETQYF	TGCAGCGTTGAAGCGGACAGACAAGAGACCCAGTACTTC
TRBV27	once	TRBJ2-5	NA	CASSPRVSGETQYF	TGTGCCAGCAGTCCAAGGGTGAGCGGAGAGACCCAGTACTTC
TRBV14	NA	TRBJ2-1	NA	CASSQKSAREQFF	TGTGCCAGCAGCCAAAAAAGCGCCAGGGAGCAGTTCTTC
TRBV7-2	NA	TRBJ1-4	NA	CASSPVREGKLFF	TGTGCCAGCAGCCCCGTTAGGGAGGGAAAACTGTTTTTT
TRBV19	once	TRBJ1-6	TRBD1	CASQKQGVLDSPLHF	TGTGCCAGTCAGAAACAGGGGGTTCTTGATTCACCCCTCCACTTT
TRBV7-8	NA	TRBJ1-4	NA	CASSLVLGGTNEKLFF	TGTGCCAGCAGCTTAGTCCTGGGGGGAACTAATGAAAAACTGTTTTTT
TRBV18	NA	TRBJ1-1	NA	CASSPPGFQNTEAFF	TGTGCCAGCTCACCACCGGGTTTCCAGAACACTGAAGCTTTCTTT
TRBV28	NA	TRBJ1-2	TRBD1	CASSRQDRPSDYTF	TGTGCCAGCAGTCGACAGGACAGGCCGTCGGACTACACCTTC
TRBV7-9	once	TRBJ2-1	NA	CASSSDREGYNEQFF	TGTGCCAGCAGCTCGGACAGGGAGGGGTACAATGAGCAGTTCTTC
TRBV5-6	NA	TRBJ1-2	NA	CASSLWGEPRNYGYTF	TGTGCCAGCAGCTTGTGGGGGGAACCGCGTAACTATGGCTACACCTTC
TRBV5-1	NA	TRBJ2-3	TRBD2	CASSLQRGDTQYF	TGCGCCAGCAGCTTGCAGCGGGGAGATACGCAGTATTTT
TRBV11-1	NA	TRBJ2-7	TRBD1	CASRPTGQPYEQYF	TGTGCCAGCAGACCTACGGGACAGCCCTACGAGCAGTACTTC
TRBV5-1	few	TRBJ2-5	NA	CASSQGGSETQYF	TGCGCCAGCAGTCAGGGCGGTTCAGAGACCCAGTACTTC
TRBV7-7	NA	TRBJ2-1	TRBD1	CASSLDGQGNYNEQFF	TGTGCCAGCAGCTTAGACGGACAGGGAAATTACAATGAGCAGTTCTTC
TRBV9	NA	TRBJ1-2	NA	CASSGGTNYGYTF	TGTGCCAGCAGCGGGGGGACAAATTATGGCTACACCTTC
TRBV19	NA	TRBJ1-4	NA	CASRPGSPTNEKLFF	TGTGCCAGTCGGCCAGGCTCCCCAACTAATGAAAAACTGTTTTTT
TRBV15	NA	TRBJ2-2	NA	CATSRDGYTGELFF	TGTGCCACCAGCAGGGACGGATACACCGGGGAGCTGTTTTTT
TRBV7-2	NA	TRBJ1-6	NA	CASSSQPTGLYNSPLHF	TGTGCCAGCAGCTCCCAACCCACAGGGCTTTATAATTCACCCCTCCACTTT
TRBV7-2	NA	TRBJ2-1	NA	CASSLDPQDYNEQFF	TGTGCCAGCAGCTTAGACCCCCAAGACTACAATGAGCAGTTCTTC
TRBV20-1	NA	TRBJ2-7	TRBD1	CSAIPQGVQYF	TGCAGTGCAATACCCCAGGGGGTGCAGTACTTC
TRBV6-1	NA	TRBJ1-1	TRBD1	CASSEKVRGWNTEAFF	TGTGCCAGCAGTGAAAAAGTCAGGGGGTGGAACACTGAAGCTTTCTTT
TRBV7-3	NA	TRBJ2-3	NA	CASSLGRPTDTQYF	TGTGCCAGCAGCTTAGGGAGGCCCACAGATACGCAGTATTTT